What follows are 30 T cell receptor beta chains derived from one specimen sequenced in a study of siplizumab effects on memory and regulatory T cells. Libraries were prepared by immunoSEQ multiplex PCR; TCRdb keeps only in-frame clonotypes and omits some of them. Found here are approximately 92,000 clones, roughly 94% of them singletons; the top ten hold roughly 1.3%. The specimen sequenced was non-Treg CD4+ T cells sorted from blood. The receptors come from a human donor in good health.

This chain joins TRBV5-6 and TRBJ1-1; D remains unclear. V gave up 0 bases and J gave up 5 bases, with 8 bases separating them. The germline CDR1 and CDR2 sequences are SGHDT and YYEEEE. CDR3 length: 13 residues. The CDR3 loop is CASSLGGRTEAFF. As DNA, the CDR3 is TGTGCCAGCAGCTTGGGCGGACGGACTGAAGCTTTCTTT. The variable domain in full, completed from reference TRBV5-6 and TRBJ1-1, reads DAGVTQSPTHLIKTRGQQVTLRCSPKSGHDTVSWYQQALGQGPQFIFQYYEEEERQRGNFPDRFSGHQFPNYSSELNVNALLLGDSALYLCASSLGGRTEAFFGQGTRLTVV.

The chain combines TRBV6-5 with TRBJ2-1, with 7 positions matching TRBD1. The CDR3 sequence is 12 residues long. The germline CDR1 and CDR2 sequences are MNHEY and SVGAGI. With V trimmed by 5 bases and J by 10 bases, 5 bases remained unmatched. The CDR3 here is CASSHRGGEQFF. The CDR3 DNA follows: TGTGCCAGCAGTCACAGGGGTGGGGAGCAGTTCTTC.

The chain recombines TRBV9 with TRBJ1-4; 10 nucleotides align to TRBD1. The CDR3 is made up of 15 amino acids. V lost 3 bases, J lost 7 bases, and 6 bases stayed unmatched. The germline CDR1 and CDR2 sequences are SGDLS and YYNGEE. CDR3 nucleotides: TGTGCCAGCAGCGGAACTGGGACAGGGGTTGAAAAACTGTTTTTT. Translated, it gives CASSGTGTGVEKLFF.

The chain couples TRBV28 to TRBJ2-2; D may be TRBD2 (6 bases). The CDR3 extends over 14 amino acids. The germline V gene encodes CDR1 MDHEN and CDR2 SYDVKM. V shed 2 bases and J shed 5 bases, with 9 bases lying between them. For the CDR3, the DNA is TGTGCCAGCAGTTTAGGAGGGAGGACCGGGGAGCTGTTTTTT. Protein: CASSLGGRTGELFF.

V and J are TRBV18 and TRBJ2-1; D gene unclear. This CDR3 spans 13 amino acids. Germline loops: CDR1 KGHSH, CDR2 LQKENI. V lost 4 bases to trimming and J lost 4 bases, with 8 bases between them. CDR3 nucleotides: TGTGCCAGCTCACAGTCATTATACAATGAGCAGTTCTTC. This translates into CASSQSLYNEQFF.

CDR3 amino acids: CASSLGRGWGPGTDTQYF. The CDR3 nucleotides read TGTGCCAGCAGCTTAGGCAGGGGCTGGGGCCCCGGGACAGATACGCAGTATTTT. The V gene is TRBV11-1, the J gene TRBJ2-3; D might be TRBD1 (6 bases). The CDR3 covers 18 residues. The ends were cut back, 1 base at V and 3 bases at J, with 20 bases in the middle. From germline, CDR1 is SGHAT and CDR2 FQDESV (reference sequence).

This chain connects TRBV28 to TRBJ2-7; D tentatively reads TRBD1 or TRBD2 (6 bases each). Germline V gene lookup returns CDR1 MDHEN and CDR2 SYDVKM. Trimming took 2 bases from V and 4 from J, leaving 12 bases between them. This CDR3 region has 14 residues. As DNA, the CDR3 is TGTGCCAGCAGTTTAGCTCAGGGGACTTACGAGCAGTACTTC. It specifies CASSLAQGTYEQYF.

The rearrangement links TRBV10-1 to TRBJ1-2; D gene uncertain. This CDR3 is 13 amino acids long. V lost 2 bases to trimming and J lost 7 bases, with 11 bases between them. Germline V lookup: CDR1 WNHNN, CDR2 SYGVQD (reference sequence). CDR3 in DNA: TGCGCCAGCAGTGAGAAGGGTCTGGGTGGCTACACCTTC. Amino acid sequence: CASSEKGLGGYTF.

This rearrangement joins TRBV15 to TRBJ1-2; possibly TRBD1 for D (5 bases). Trimming left V 9 bases short and J 0 bases short, with 20 bases between. CDR3 length: 16 residues. The germline CDR1 and CDR2 sequences are LNHNV and YYDKDF (reference sequence). The CDR3 protein is CATLGEGYTSNYGYTF. In DNA, the CDR3 is TGTGCCACTCTAGGGGAGGGTTACACCTCTAACTATGGCTACACCTTC.

The rearrangement joins TRBV10-1 to TRBJ2-3; TRBD1 aligns across 9 bases. This CDR3 region has 16 residues. CDR1 WNHNN and CDR2 SYGVQD come from the germline V gene (reference sequence). J was trimmed by 7 bases and V by 0 bases; bases with no gene match: 8. This chain's CDR3 is CASSESRGQGSNTQYF. The DNA for the CDR3 is TGCGCCAGCAGTGAGTCTAGGGGACAGGGTTCAAATACGCAGTATTTT.

The genes are TRBV9 and TRBJ1-1; no reliable D call. CDR1 and CDR2 from the germline V gene are SGDLS and YYNGEE. Deletions cut 0 bases from V and 0 bases from J, with 9 bases between. The CDR3 has 15 amino acids. This CDR3 reads CASSVVPDMNTEAFF. The CDR3 region has the DNA TGTGCCAGCAGCGTAGTCCCAGATATGAACACTGAAGCTTTCTTT.

The gene calls are TRBV14 and TRBJ1-1; 8 bases match TRBD1. The J segment lost 4 bases and the V segment lost 4 bases, leaving 11 bases of the junction unmatched. The CDR3 length is 16 residues. CDR1 and CDR2 from the germline V gene are SGHDN and FVKESK. Written as DNA, the CDR3 is TGTGCCAGCAGCCGTTATCATGCAGGGGGCGGCACTGAAGCTTTCTTT. Translated, it gives CASSRYHAGGGTEAFF.

The rearrangement uses TRBV5-1 and TRBJ2-1; 7 bases match TRBD2. CDR1 and CDR2 (germline): SGHRS, YFSETQ. Losses at the gene ends were 1 base for V and 0 bases for J; bases not matched to a gene: 4. The CDR3 loop spans 16 amino acids. The DNA of the CDR3 is TGCGCCAGCAGCTTGAATGGCGGGAGCTCCTACAATGAGCAGTTCTTC. This encodes CASSLNGGSSYNEQFF.

The rearrangement uses TRBV11-3 and TRBJ2-1; D may correspond to TRBD1 or TRBD2 (5 bases each). The V gene's germline CDR1 is SGHNT and CDR2 YENEEA. V lost 4 bases, J lost 10 bases, and 17 bases lay in between. There are 14 residues in the CDR3. CDR3 region: CASSSLGRPLEQFF. The CDR3 nucleotides read TGTGCCAGCAGCTCCCTGGGACGACCACTGGAGCAGTTCTTC.

CDR3 coding DNA: TGTGCCAGCAGTCTAACCTCATCCCCCCAATGGGAAAAACTGTTTTTT. It encodes CASSLTSSPQWEKLFF. The rearrangement joins TRBV27 to TRBJ1-4; D is uncertain. Germline V gene lookup returns CDR1 MNHEY and CDR2 SMNVEV (reference sequence). Trimming shortened V by 5 bases and J by 8 bases, and 21 bases separated the two germline ends. The CDR3 loop spans 16 amino acids. The full variable domain, completed using reference TRBV27 and TRBJ1-4, is EAQVTQNPRYLITVTGKKLTVTCSQNMNHEYMSWYRQDPGLGLRQIYYSMNVEVTDKGDVPEGYKVSRKEKRNFPLILESPSPNQTSLYFCASSLTSSPQWEKLFFGSGTQLSVL.

V is TRBV18 and J is TRBJ2-7; 12 bases are shared with TRBD2. The germline gives CDR1 KGHSH, CDR2 LQKENI. The CDR3 spans 14 residues. The V gene end was trimmed by 2 bases and the J gene end by 6 bases; junction bases not matched to a gene: 2. CDR3 DNA: TGTGCCAGCTCACCAGGACTAGCGGGACCCGAGCAGTACTTC. As protein: CASSPGLAGPEQYF.

The CDR3 spells CATSRASGRGETQYF. The CDR3 nucleotides are TGTGCCACCAGCAGAGCTAGCGGGAGAGGGGAGACCCAGTACTTC. V is TRBV15 and J is TRBJ2-5; 10 bases agree with TRBD2. The CDR3 is made up of 15 amino acids. Germline loops: CDR1 LNHNV, CDR2 YYDKDF (reference sequence). J gave up 5 bases and V 1 base, and 4 bases lay outside the gene matches.

The CDR3 DNA follows: TGTGCCAGCAGTGAGGTCCTAGCGGCTAAGCAGTTCTTC. Amino acids: CASSEVLAAKQFF. J is TRBJ2-1 and V is TRBV2; the match to TRBD2 covers 7 bases. Germline assignment: CDR1 SNHLY and CDR2 FYNNEI. CDR3 length: 13 amino acids. V was pared by 3 bases and J by 11 bases, with 7 bases of the junction left unmatched.

This chain connects TRBV19 to TRBJ1-2; 9 positions match TRBD1. Germline trimming cut 7 bases from V and 4 bases from J; bases unmatched to any gene: 13. There are 16 residues in the CDR3. Per germline, CDR1 LNHDA and CDR2 SQIVND (reference sequence). Here the CDR3 reads CASMPLTGGGGYGYTF. As DNA, the CDR3 is TGTGCCAGTATGCCCCTCACAGGGGGCGGTGGCTATGGCTACACCTTC.

The J gene is TRBJ2-7, the V gene TRBV28; no reliable D call. Germline CDR1 is MDHEN and CDR2 is SYDVKM. The V end was cut by 4 bases, the J end by 10 bases, with 20 bases between. The CDR3 totals 14 residues. The CDR3 nucleotides read TGTGCCAGCAGTTCCCCCGCACCGCGGCCTCTACAGTACTTC. This codes for CASSSPAPRPLQYF.

This rearrangement joins TRBV5-1 to TRBJ2-7; 7 bases agree with TRBD2. CDR3 size: 15 residues. Germline-derived CDR1 and CDR2 are SGHRS and YFSETQ. After removal of 1 base from V and 0 bases from J, the junction contained 4 bases not matched to a gene. In DNA form, the CDR3 reads TGCGCCAGCAGCTTGAGCGGGGCGAGCTCCTACGAGCAGTACTTC. The encoded protein is CASSLSGASSYEQYF.

The chain is built from TRBV5-1 and TRBJ2-1; 7 bases align to TRBD2. The CDR3 length is 15 residues. Trimming removed 4 bases from V and 0 bases from J; junction bases left unmatched: 4. The germline CDR1 and CDR2 sequences are SGHRS and YFSETQ. The CDR3 protein is CASSTPSGSYNEQFF. DNA of the CDR3: TGCGCCAGCAGCACTCCTAGCGGCTCCTACAATGAGCAGTTCTTC.

This chain's CDR3 is CASTYSGTYNEQFF. In DNA form, the CDR3 reads TGTGCTAGTACATATAGCGGGACCTACAATGAGCAGTTCTTC. The chain recombines TRBV12-5 with TRBJ2-1; 8 bases line up with TRBD2. The CDR3 covers 14 residues. The ends lost 8 bases at V and 2 bases at J; junction bases unmatched: 5. The germline CDR1 and CDR2 sequences are LGHNT and FRNRAP. The whole variable domain, remainder taken from reference TRBV12-5 and TRBJ2-1, is DARVTQTPRHKVTEMGQEVTMRCQPILGHNTVFWYRQTMMQGLELLAYFRNRAPLDDSGMPKDRFSAEMPDATLATLKIQPSEPRDSAVYFCASTYSGTYNEQFFGPGTRLTVL.

The CDR3: CASSLTGTGQNIQYF. DNA for the CDR3: TGTGCCAGCAGCTTGACCGGGACAGGGCAAAACATTCAGTACTTC. This rearrangement joins TRBV7-3 to TRBJ2-4; TRBD1 aligns across 9 bases. The V and J ends lost 3 bases and 5 bases, in that order; junction bases with no gene match: 5. CDR3 length: 15 amino acids. Per germline, CDR1 SGHTA and CDR2 FQGTGA.

The rearrangement uses TRBV10-3 and TRBJ1-2, with D tentatively TRBD1 (6 bases). Germline V gene data show CDR1 as ENHRY and CDR2 as SYGVKD. This CDR3 is 13 amino acids long. V gave up 8 bases and J gave up 2 bases, with 12 bases separating them. The CDR3 sequence: CAIGQGSNYGYTF. In nucleotides, the CDR3 is TGTGCCATCGGGCAGGGGTCCAACTATGGCTACACCTTC.

This rearrangement joins TRBV11-2 to TRBJ2-1; the match to TRBD2 covers 12 bases. With 5 bases clipped from V and 6 bases from J, the junction kept 5 bases outside the gene matches. The CDR3 is 15 amino acids. Per the germline V gene, CDR1 is SGHAT and CDR2 is FQNNGV. This chain's CDR3 is CASSQTSGSPNEQFF. In DNA, the CDR3 is TGTGCCAGCAGCCAGACTAGCGGGAGCCCCAATGAGCAGTTCTTC.

The chain is built from TRBV5-1 and TRBJ2-7, with TRBD2 matching 7 bases. Trimming took 6 bases from V and 4 from J; bases not matched to a gene: 13. Germline-derived CDR1 and CDR2 are SGHRS and YFSETQ. The CDR3 runs 15 residues. The CDR3 spells CASTVNGGSLYEQYF. The CDR3 nucleotides are TGCGCCAGCACCGTCAACGGCGGGAGTCTATACGAGCAGTACTTC.

The rearrangement joins TRBV5-8 to TRBJ1-5; D perhaps matches TRBD1 (5 bases). V was shortened by 4 bases and J by 5 bases, with 13 bases between the two germline ends. CDR1 and CDR2 (germline): SGHTS, YDEGEE. The CDR3 extends over 14 amino acids. The CDR3 DNA follows: TGTGCCAGCAGCGGAACAGGTCAGCATCAGCCCCAGCATTTT. Translating gives CASSGTGQHQPQHF. Combining the CDR3 with reference TRBV5-8 and TRBJ1-5 gives the whole variable domain EAGVTQSPTHLIKTRGQQATLRCSPISGHTSVYWYQQALGLGLQFLLWYDEGEERNRGNFPPRFSGRQFPNYSSELNVNALELEDSALYLCASSGTGQHQPQHFGDGTRLSIL.

This clone was detected only once. J is TRBJ1-5 and V is TRBV7-3; 7 nucleotides line up with TRBD1. The V gene end was trimmed by 5 bases and the J gene end by 4 bases; junction bases not matched to a gene: 5. Germline V lookup: CDR1 SGHTA, CDR2 FQGTGA. The CDR3 has 14 amino acids. The CDR3 bases are TGTGCCAGCAGCCACCGGGACAGAAATCAGCCCCAGCATTTT. Translation gives CASSHRDRNQPQHF.

V is TRBV5-1 and J is TRBJ2-5; D is perhaps TRBD1 or TRBD2 (5 bases each). Trimming stripped 7 bases from V and 2 bases from J, with 15 bases between. Germline CDR1 and CDR2: SGHRS and YFSETQ. The CDR3 totals 14 residues. This CDR3 reads CASGTGTIQETQYF. The CDR3 DNA reads TGCGCCAGCGGGACCGGGACCATACAAGAGACCCAGTACTTC.